The 30 T cell receptor beta chains listed next were all sequenced from one sample in a study of spatial heterogeneity in lung cancer. Time point specified: sample taken at primary tumor resection. Their target antigens are unknown. TCRdb re-called the 5' RACE reads with MiXCR, one entry per CDR3 protein. The sample holds 20,000 to 30,000 distinct CDR3 sequences, approximately 8.8% seen once. Study results and limitations: Intratumoral expanded alpha and beta TCR counts were found to track tumor mutation counts.

This material consisted of lung tumor tissue, taken at surgery. The receptor set was obtained from a male donor with early-stage non-small cell lung cancer.

This clonotype was recorded many times. V gene TRBV5-1 combines with J gene TRBJ1-1; TRBD1 is a possible D gene (5 bases). CDR3 length: 16 amino acids. Germline assignment: CDR1 SGHRS and CDR2 YFSETQ. V lost 4 bases and J 3 bases, leaving 19 bases between the germline ends. The DNA of the CDR3 is TGCGCCAGCAGCCAATTACTGGCCGGAGGGGACACTGAAGCTTTCTTT. This sequence encodes CASSQLLAGGDTEAFF.

The chain couples TRBV7-2 to TRBJ2-7; D uncertain. CDR1 is SGHTA, CDR2 FQGNSA, per germline. Trimming cost V 5 bases and J 2 bases, with 19 bases left between them. The CDR3 spans 16 residues. CDR3 amino acids: CASSPRTLRAAYEQYF. The CDR3 DNA follows: TGTGCCAGCAGCCCCAGGACCTTACGAGCAGCCTACGAGCAGTACTTC.

The table lists this clonotype with many counts. The gene calls are TRBV2 and TRBJ2-7, with 10 positions matching TRBD1. V lost 5 bases to trimming and J lost 4 bases; unmatched junction nucleotides: 5. The CDR3 sequence is 14 residues long. Germline loops: CDR1 SNHLY, CDR2 FYNNEI. CDR3 protein: CASSPWDRGYEQYF. The CDR3 nucleotides are TGTGCCAGCAGTCCTTGGGACAGGGGTTACGAGCAGTACTTC.

The sample holds many counts of this clonotype. The chain recombines TRBV10-1 with TRBJ1-3, with D possibly matching TRBD1 (6 bases). From germline, CDR1 is WNHNN and CDR2 SYGVQD (reference sequence). V was clipped by 0 bases and J by 1 base, with 10 bases between them. CDR3 length equals 16 residues. CDR3 sequence reads: CASSESSGASGNTIYF. For the CDR3, the DNA is TGCGCCAGCAGTGAGTCGTCGGGGGCGTCTGGAAACACCATATATTTT.

The table lists this clonotype with many counts. V usage is TRBV9 and J usage is TRBJ2-5; D possibly corresponds to TRBD2 (5 bases). Trimming removed 3 bases from V and 9 bases from J, with 15 bases in between. CDR1 is SGDLS and CDR2 is YYNGEE in the germline V gene. This CDR3 is built from 13 residues. CDR3 nucleotide sequence: TGTGCCAGCAGCGAGCTCACCAACGGGGCCCAGTACTTC. Its translation: CASSELTNGAQYF.

This clonotype has ten or more counts. This chain connects TRBV6-6 to TRBJ2-3, with D perhaps TRBD1 (6 bases). Germline CDR1 and CDR2: MNHNY and SVGAGI (reference sequence). The length of the CDR3 is 16 residues. V lost 6 bases, J lost 0 bases, and 16 bases lay in between. The CDR3 region has the DNA TGTGCCAGCAGACTACCGGGACAAGCTAGCACAGATACGCAGTATTTT. This codes for CASRLPGQASTDTQYF.

The rearrangement uses TRBV24-1 and TRBJ2-7, with D hard to call. The CDR3 is 13 amino acids. Germline loops: CDR1 KGHDR, CDR2 SFDVKD. V lost 8 bases and J lost 1, with 11 bases in between. The chain's CDR3 is CATMGDSSYEQYF. DNA of the CDR3: TGTGCCACCATGGGTGATAGTTCCTACGAGCAGTACTTC.

This clonotype was counted many times. The rearrangement links TRBV29-1 to TRBJ1-2; tentative D call: TRBD1 (5 bases). Trimming took off 4 bases at V and 8 bases at J, with 14 bases between the two ends. This CDR3 comprises 12 residues. Germline assignment: CDR1 SQVTM and CDR2 ANQGSEA. The chain's CDR3 is CSVVGQGIGYTF. CDR3 in DNA: TGCAGCGTTGTGGGGCAAGGGATAGGCTACACCTTC.

In its sample, this clonotype was seen many times. The chain uses TRBV28 and TRBJ1-1; possible D gene TRBD1, 6 bases. CDR3 length: 14 residues. CDR1 and CDR2 (germline): MDHEN, SYDVKM. V lost 6 bases, J lost 8 bases, and 19 bases lay in between. CDR3 in amino acids: CASSRIGGAAEAFF. The CDR3 DNA sequence: TGTGCCAGCAGCCGGATTGGGGGGGCGGCCGAAGCTTTCTTT.

This clonotype appeared many times. The CDR3 region has the DNA TGTGCCAGCAGCCAGGACAGGAACTATGGCTACACCTTC. Translating it yields CASSQDRNYGYTF. V usage is TRBV7-2 and J usage is TRBJ1-2, with TRBD1 identical over 7 bases. Germline CDR1 is SGHTA and CDR2 is FQGNSA. J lost 2 bases, V lost 5 bases, and 2 bases had no gene match. There are 13 residues in the CDR3.

This clonotype was detected ten times or more. This chain links TRBV10-3 with TRBJ2-7; 8 nucleotides line up with TRBD2. This CDR3 is 12 amino acids long. V shed 6 bases and J 10 bases; nucleotides not matched to a gene: 8. Germline V gene lookup returns CDR1 ENHRY and CDR2 SYGVKD. The CDR3 protein is CAISLGSGGQYF. The CDR3 DNA sequence: TGTGCCATCAGCCTCGGGAGCGGGGGACAGTACTTC.

This clonotype has ten or more counts. This rearrangement joins TRBV29-1 to TRBJ1-1, with D perhaps matching TRBD1 (6 bases). With 6 bases removed from V and 8 bases from J, the gap between germline ends came to 10 bases. The CDR3 totals 10 residues. Germline V CDR1 and CDR2: SQVTM, ANQGSEA. The CDR3 protein is CSVSDREAFF. The CDR3 DNA reads as TGCAGCGTGTCCGACAGGGAAGCTTTCTTT.

This clonotype was seen repeatedly, ten times or more. The chain combines TRBV7-6 with TRBJ2-5; 9 nucleotides agree with TRBD1. The ends lost 5 bases at V and 5 bases at J; junction bases unmatched: 9. The CDR3 length is 15 residues. CDR1 is SGHVS, CDR2 FNYEAQ, per germline. The CDR3 DNA sequence: TGTGCCAGCAGCCGAAGGACAGGGGTCAGGGAGACCCAGTACTTC. Translating it yields CASSRRTGVRETQYF.

This clonotype was recorded many times. The V call is TRBV29-1, the J call TRBJ1-1, with 7 bases fitting TRBD1. CDR3 length equals 14 residues. Germline-derived CDR1 and CDR2 are SQVTM and ANQGSEA. The trim removed 3 bases at V and 1 base at J, leaving 5 bases unmatched. CDR3 sequence reads: CSVDPRTGNTEAFF. The DNA for the CDR3 is TGCAGCGTTGATCCCCGGACAGGGAACACTGAAGCTTTCTTT.

This clonotype has a count of ten or more. This chain uses TRBV7-9 with TRBJ2-5; possible D gene TRBD2, 5 bases. The CDR3 runs to 14 residues. Germline V gives CDR1 SEHNR, CDR2 FQNEAQ (reference sequence). V lost 5 bases and J lost 5, with 15 bases in between. The CDR3 region is CASSPRTPEETQYF. In DNA, the CDR3 is TGTGCCAGCAGCCCACGGACTCCGGAGGAGACCCAGTACTTC.

This clonotype was observed a few times. The gene calls are TRBV12-3 or TRBV12-4 and TRBJ2-1, with D possibly being TRBD2 (5 bases). This CDR3 contains 16 residues. V lost 2 bases and J 2 bases, leaving 13 bases between the germline ends. The CDR3 sequence is CASSLTDLRAYNEQFF. The CDR3 DNA sequence: TGTGCCAGCAGTTTAACGGACCTGAGGGCCTACAATGAGCAGTTCTTC.

This clonotype was recorded many times. J is TRBJ2-7 and V is TRBV5-4; perhaps TRBD1 as D (6 bases). Trimming removed 3 bases from V and 6 bases from J, with 10 bases in between. CDR1 is SGHNT, CDR2 YYREEE, per germline (reference sequence). The CDR3 is 12 residues long. CDR3 DNA sequence: TGTGCCAGCAGCTCTCAGGGGCTCGAGCAGTACTTC. Translation gives CASSSQGLEQYF.

This clonotype has a count of ten or more. This sequence joins TRBV29-1 and TRBJ2-5; perhaps TRBD2 as D (7 bases). Germline V gene data show CDR1 as SQVTM and CDR2 as ANQGSEA. This CDR3 spans 12 amino acids. Trimming removed 6 bases at V and 2 bases at J, with 10 bases between. The CDR3 nucleotides are TGCAGCGTCAGGGGAGGGCAAGAGACCCAGTACTTC. Translated, it gives CSVRGGQETQYF.

This clonotype was seen only a few times. The chain couples TRBV27 to TRBJ2-1, with no clear D. Germline V lookup: CDR1 MNHEY, CDR2 SMNVEV (reference sequence). The length of the CDR3 is 16 residues. V lost 7 bases to trimming and J lost 13 bases, with 29 bases between them. The CDR3 coding sequence is TGTGCCAGCATCCTTGCGGCCCTAAACTTCTTAGTTTCTCAGTTCTTC. This encodes CASILAALNFLVSQFF.

This clonotype was seen repeatedly, ten times or more. The chain combines TRBV28 with TRBJ1-5; D is uncertain. Germline loops: CDR1 MDHEN, CDR2 SYDVKM. CDR3 size: 14 residues. V lost 3 bases, J lost 3 bases, and 9 bases lay in between. CDR3 in DNA: TGTGCCAGCAGTTTGTACCGGGACAATCAGCCCCAGCATTTT. Translated: CASSLYRDNQPQHF.

This clonotype was observed a few times. J is TRBJ2-1 and V is TRBV7-2, with D unresolved. There are 14 residues in the CDR3. CDR1 and CDR2 (germline): SGHTA, FQGNSA. Trimming cost V 7 bases and J 2 bases, with 12 bases left between them. CDR3 sequence reads: CASTRSLPYNEQFF. The CDR3 DNA follows: TGTGCCAGCACCCGATCCCTCCCCTACAATGAGCAGTTCTTC.

This clonotype was found a few times. The chain joins TRBV29-1 to TRBJ2-2; 7 positions agree with TRBD1. Germline trimming cut 6 bases from V and 1 base from J; bases unmatched to any gene: 8. Germline V gives CDR1 SQVTM, CDR2 ANQGSEA. CDR3 length: 15 residues. The CDR3: CSVTDRVLNTGELFF. The CDR3, as DNA: TGCAGCGTAACCGACAGGGTCCTGAACACCGGGGAGCTGTTTTTT.

This clonotype appeared a few times. This chain's CDR3 is CASSGWRDNEQFF. The CDR3 DNA is TGTGCCAGCAGCGGGTGGAGGGACAATGAGCAGTTCTTC. The chain links TRBV9 to TRBJ2-1; TRBD2 is a possible D gene (6 bases). Germline V CDR1 and CDR2: SGDLS, YYNGEE. V was clipped by 3 bases and J by 5 bases, with 9 bases between them. The CDR3 length is 13 residues.

The chain couples TRBV7-9 to TRBJ2-5, with no clear D. The CDR3 runs 14 residues. The V gene's germline CDR1 is SEHNR and CDR2 FQNEAQ (reference sequence). Trimming pared 2 bases from V and 4 bases from J, leaving 11 bases between. The CDR3 loop reads CASSLSRRGETQYF. CDR3 coding DNA: TGTGCCAGCAGCTTAAGTCGGAGAGGAGAGACCCAGTACTTC.

This clonotype is labeled as medium-sized. The genes are TRBV27 and TRBJ2-1; 7 nucleotides align to TRBD2. The CDR3 spans 16 residues. Germline V gene data show CDR1 as MNHEY and CDR2 as SMNVEV (reference sequence). With V trimmed by 5 bases and J by 5 bases, 12 bases remained unmatched. The chain's CDR3 is CASSPLWTGGHNEQFF. DNA of the CDR3: TGTGCCAGCAGTCCCCTCTGGACGGGGGGTCACAATGAGCAGTTCTTC.

The rearrangement uses TRBV5-5 and TRBJ2-4; unclear D gene. This CDR3 contains 16 residues. V lost 2 bases and J 4 bases, leaving 16 bases between the germline ends. In germline, CDR1 is SGHKS, CDR2 YYEKEE (reference sequence). The CDR3 DNA sequence: TGTGCCAGCAGCTTAACCCCGTATGAGCAGAAAAACATTCAGTACTTC. This gives the protein CASSLTPYEQKNIQYF.

This clonotype occurred many times. This chain connects TRBV29-1 to TRBJ2-7; D remains ambiguous. This CDR3 has 11 residues. The V gene's germline CDR1 is SQVTM and CDR2 ANQGSEA. V lost 7 bases to trimming and J lost 5 bases, with 12 bases between them. CDR3 sequence reads: CSGKDWDEQYF. The CDR3, as DNA: TGCAGCGGGAAAGACTGGGACGAGCAGTACTTC.

This clonotype was found many times. The V call is TRBV29-1, the J call TRBJ2-2; D tentatively reads TRBD1 or TRBD2 (5 bases each). Germline assignment: CDR1 SQVTM and CDR2 ANQGSEA. CDR3 length equals 14 residues. V was trimmed by 4 bases and J by 4 bases, leaving 13 bases between them. The CDR3, as DNA: TGCAGCGTTGCCGGGGCCGAGACCACCGGGGAGCTGTTTTTT. Protein product: CSVAGAETTGELFF.

This clonotype has only a few counts. This rearrangement joins TRBV7-2 to TRBJ2-3, with 7 bases fitting TRBD2. The CDR3 covers 14 residues. Germline values: CDR1 SGHTA, CDR2 FQGNSA. Losses at the gene ends were 6 bases for V and 3 bases for J; bases not matched to a gene: 6. The CDR3 bases are TGTGCCAGCAGGAGCACAGCGGGGACAGATACGCAGTATTTT. Protein: CASRSTAGTDTQYF. The variable domain in full, with the rest retrieved from reference TRBV7-2 and TRBJ2-3, is GAGVSQSPSNKVTEKGKDVELRCDPISGHTALYWYRQSLGQGLEFLIYFQGNSAPDKSGLPSDRFSAERTGGSVSTLTIQRTQQEDSAVYLCASRSTAGTDTQYFGPGTRLTVL.

This clonotype was picked up a small number of times. The chain combines TRBV11-1 with TRBJ2-3, with 7 bases lining up with TRBD1. After removal of 7 bases from V and 1 base from J, the junction contained 5 bases not matched to a gene. The CDR3 has 14 amino acids. Per germline, CDR1 SGHAT and CDR2 FQDESV (reference sequence). The chain's CDR3 is CASTVDRGTDTQYF. For the CDR3, the DNA is TGTGCCAGCACCGTAGACAGGGGCACAGATACGCAGTATTTT.